This T cell receptor (beta chain) was sequenced during a study of blood T cells in healthy people across ages. The CDR3 runs 15 residues. V trimming: 6 bases; J trimming: 5 bases; junction bases outside the gene matches: 8. The germline CDR1 and CDR2 sequences are SQVTM and ANQGSEA. Alongside a J-beta primer mix, a sample-barcoded 5' primer served in a second PCR lasting about 7 to 12 cycles. Paired-end reads containing CDR3 totaled no fewer than 2.5 million for each sample. One entry per CDR3 protein, called by TCRdb with MiXCR from the 5' RACE reads. Among hundreds of thousands of distinct CDR3 sequences listed, about 55% were seen once. This clonotype came up a few times.

This receptor was obtained from a man older than 75 in good health. Sequencing was performed on blood. The chain has TRBV29-1 and TRBJ2-1, with 12 bases fitting TRBD2. The CDR3 sequence: CSVGSSGRGDNEQFF. CDR3 sequence (DNA): TGCAGCGTAGGATCTAGCGGGAGGGGGGACAATGAGCAGTTCTTC.